This is a list of T cell receptor beta chains from one sample in a study of identical twins. TCRdb processed the 5' RACE reads anew with MiXCR; each CDR3 protein has one entry. Seen here are a few hundred thousand distinct CDR3 sequences, around 9.6% observed once, and the top ten hold around 3.2%. The data were also submitted as part of a second study, on yellow fever vaccine responses in identical twins.

The sequencing sample was made of PBMCs. These receptors were taken from a woman aged 18-29 years in good health. Both conserved end residues are part of each CDR3. A D gene is named only where the DNA matches it firmly. Clone size, where shown, is once, few, many, or a class for clones that have expanded.

clone size | J gene | V gene | D gene | CDR3 protein | CDR3 DNA
NA | TRBJ2-1 | TRBV30 | TRBD2 | CALRKTSGGRGEQFF | TGTGCCTTAAGGAAGACTAGCGGGGGTCGAGGGGAGCAGTTCTTC
NA | TRBJ2-5 | TRBV5-4 | TRBD1 | CASSKPGTGLETQYF | TGTGCCAGCAGCAAGCCCGGGACAGGGCTAGAGACCCAGTACTTC
NA | TRBJ1-1 | TRBV27 | NA | CASSGRVPGEAFF | TGTGCCAGCAGTGGCAGGGTTCCGGGTGAAGCTTTCTTT
few | TRBJ2-3 | TRBV6-1 | NA | CASSNGGNGDTQYF | TGTGCCAGCAGCAACGGGGGTAATGGAGATACGCAGTATTTT
NA | TRBJ2-2 | TRBV12-3/TRBV12-4 | TRBD1 | CASSQDRAAGELFF | TGTGCCAGCAGCCAGGACAGGGCGGCCGGGGAGCTGTTTTTT
NA | TRBJ2-1 | TRBV5-1 | NA | CASSDRGIGNEQFF | TGCGCCAGCAGTGACCGGGGGATCGGAAATGAGCAGTTCTTC
NA | TRBJ2-3 | TRBV11-1 | TRBD1 | CASSLVDRLRSSTDTQYF | TGTGCCAGCAGCTTAGTGGACAGGTTGCGGTCTAGCACAGATACGCAGTATTTT
few | TRBJ1-3 | TRBV12-3/TRBV12-4 | NA | CASSFTLGSGNTIYF | TGTGCCAGCAGCTTTACTCTGGGCTCTGGAAACACCATATATTTT
few | TRBJ2-3 | TRBV28 | NA | CASSLSPARRSDTQYF | TGTGCCAGCAGTTTATCCCCAGCGCGTCGTTCAGATACGCAGTATTTT
NA | TRBJ2-3 | TRBV4-1 | NA | CASSERVLPTQYF | TGCGCCAGCAGCGAAAGAGTCCTACCTACGCAGTATTTT
few | TRBJ2-1 | TRBV29-1 | TRBD1 | CSGTGQGKYNEQFF | TGCAGCGGAACGGGACAGGGGAAATACAATGAGCAGTTCTTC
many | TRBJ2-1 | TRBV6-2/TRBV6-3 | NA | CASSPEERFYNEQFF | TGTGCCAGCAGCCCCGAAGAACGGTTCTACAATGAGCAGTTCTTC
many | TRBJ2-7 | TRBV20-1 | TRBD1 | CSAKAGGHEQYF | TGCAGTGCTAAGGCAGGGGGTCACGAGCAGTACTTC
many | TRBJ2-1 | TRBV27 | NA | CASSFGLTYNEQFF | TGTGCCAGCAGTTTCGGGTTGACCTACAATGAGCAGTTCTTC
NA | TRBJ2-6 | TRBV5-4 | TRBD1 | CASSDRGNSGANVLTF | TGTGCCAGCAGCGACAGGGGCAACTCTGGGGCCAACGTCCTGACTTTC
many | TRBJ2-6 | TRBV6-2/TRBV6-3 | NA | CASSYDPSGPHSSGANVLTF | TGTGCCAGCAGTTACGACCCATCAGGGCCCCACAGCTCTGGGGCCAACGTCCTGACTTTC
few | TRBJ2-3 | TRBV7-2 | TRBD2 | CASRGGYSTDTQYF | TGTGCCAGCAGGGGGGGGTATAGCACAGATACGCAGTATTTT
once | TRBJ2-3 | TRBV4-3 | TRBD2 | CASSLRTSGSVDTQYF | TGCGCCAGCAGCCTCCGGACTAGCGGGTCGGTAGATACGCAGTATTTT
NA | TRBJ2-7 | TRBV11-1 | NA | CASSSTAGTDYGRIYEQYF | TGTGCCAGCAGCTCGACCGCCGGGACCGACTACGGGCGTATCTACGAGCAGTACTTC
few | TRBJ2-3 | TRBV20-1 | TRBD2 | CSARDGIAGGNTQYF | TGCAGTGCTAGAGATGGAATAGCGGGGGGGAATACGCAGTATTTT
NA | TRBJ2-1 | TRBV10-2 | TRBD2 | CASSESASGTFEQFF | TGCGCCAGCAGTGAGTCTGCTAGCGGGACTTTTGAGCAGTTCTTC
once | TRBJ2-3 | TRBV20-1 | TRBD2 | CSARSFPGTSGGGTDTQYF | TGCAGTGCTAGATCCTTTCCCGGGACTAGCGGGGGGGGCACAGATACGCAGTATTTT
few | TRBJ2-5 | TRBV12-3/TRBV12-4 | NA | CASTEGSQETQYF | TGTGCCAGCACCGAGGGATCCCAAGAGACCCAGTACTTC
few | TRBJ2-7 | TRBV5-1 | TRBD1 | CASRRRDRDATSRQYF | TGCGCCAGCAGACGCAGGGACAGGGATGCCACTTCTCGGCAGTACTTC
NA | TRBJ2-7 | TRBV7-2 | TRBD2 | CASSLGTSGVGEQYF | TGTGCCAGCAGCTTGGGAACTAGCGGGGTGGGCGAGCAGTACTTC
NA | TRBJ1-1 | TRBV5-1 | NA | CASSLAPRASTEAFF | TGCGCCAGCAGCTTGGCTCCCAGGGCGAGCACTGAAGCTTTCTTT
NA | TRBJ2-3 | TRBV7-2 | NA | CASSLSGTRTDTQYF | TGTGCCAGCAGCCTTTCCGGGACTCGCACAGATACGCAGTATTTT
NA | TRBJ2-6 | TRBV7-2 | NA | CASSLTWPSGANVLTF | TGTGCCAGCAGCCTCACCTGGCCCTCTGGGGCCAACGTCCTGACTTTC
many | TRBJ2-5 | TRBV9 | NA | CASSTRVGMQETQYF | TGTGCCAGCAGCACCCGGGTTGGGATGCAAGAGACCCAGTACTTC
few | TRBJ2-3 | TRBV20-1 | TRBD2 | CSASWTSGISTDTQYF | TGCAGTGCTAGTTGGACTAGCGGGATCAGCACAGATACGCAGTATTTT
NA | TRBJ2-1 | TRBV20-1 | NA | CSARDLEGLFF | TGCAGTGCTAGAGATCTCGAAGGACTTTTCTTC
few | TRBJ2-5 | TRBV12-3/TRBV12-4 | NA | CASRPSGQGETQYF | TGTGCCAGCAGGCCTTCAGGACAAGGGGAGACCCAGTACTTC
NA | TRBJ2-3 | TRBV5-4 | NA | CASSLGGLPDTQYF | TGTGCCAGCAGCTTGGGGGGTTTACCAGATACGCAGTATTTT
few | TRBJ2-1 | TRBV7-9 | TRBD2 | CASSTGAAGGQNEQFF | TGTGCCAGCAGTACGGGGGCAGCGGGGGGGCAGAATGAGCAGTTCTTC
many | TRBJ2-1 | TRBV20-1 | TRBD2 | CSARGPAGPYNEQFF | TGCAGTGCCAGAGGGCCAGCGGGGCCCTACAATGAGCAGTTCTTC
NA | TRBJ1-5 | TRBV7-9 | NA | CASSRGYNQPQHF | TGTGCCAGCAGCAGGGGATACAATCAGCCCCAGCATTTT
NA | TRBJ2-3 | TRBV29-1 | TRBD2 | CSVESGLAVADTQYF | TGCAGCGTTGAGTCGGGACTAGCCGTCGCAGATACGCAGTATTTT
few | TRBJ1-6 | TRBV9 | NA | CASSVGTGRGSPLHF | TGTGCCAGCAGCGTAGGGACGGGGCGAGGTTCACCCCTCCACTTT
NA | TRBJ2-1 | TRBV12-3/TRBV12-4 | NA | CASSFSGSRADNEQFF | TGTGCCAGCAGTTTCTCGGGATCGCGGGCTGACAATGAGCAGTTCTTC
NA | TRBJ2-7 | TRBV3-1 | NA | CASSQGRGNYEQYF | TGTGCCAGCAGCCAAGGGCGGGGAAACTACGAGCAGTACTTC
NA | TRBJ2-1 | TRBV29-1 | NA | CSVGGVGGQGEQFF | TGCAGCGTTGGAGGTGTGGGGGGGCAGGGTGAGCAGTTCTTC
many | TRBJ2-5 | TRBV15 | TRBD2 | CATSRSGLGEETQYF | TGTGCCACCAGCAGATCGGGACTAGGGGAAGAGACCCAGTACTTC
NA | TRBJ2-6 | TRBV2 | TRBD2 | CATYRASGGSNSGANVLTF | TGTGCCACTTACAGGGCTAGCGGGGGAAGCAACTCTGGGGCCAACGTCCTGACTTTC
NA | TRBJ2-1 | TRBV2 | TRBD2 | CASKPIAGGYNEQFF | TGTGCCAGCAAACCCATAGCGGGGGGGTACAATGAGCAGTTCTTC
few | TRBJ2-6 | TRBV4-3 | TRBD1 | CASSPGPGQILSGANVLTF | TGCGCCAGCAGCCCCGGACCGGGACAGATTCTCTCTGGGGCCAACGTCCTGACTTTC
many | TRBJ2-7 | TRBV29-1 | NA | CSVEIEVSEQYF | TGCAGCGTTGAAATCGAGGTTTCCGAGCAGTACTTC
many | TRBJ2-2 | TRBV6-5 | TRBD2 | CASMLLAGNTGELFF | TGTGCCAGCATGTTACTAGCGGGAAACACCGGGGAGCTGTTTTTT
NA | TRBJ1-1 | TRBV29-1 | NA | CSVEESAGTVGFF | TGCAGCGTTGAAGAATCGGCAGGGACGGTCGGGTTCTTT
many | TRBJ2-7 | TRBV7-9 | NA | CASSLAPQGRGEQYF | TGTGCCAGCAGCTTAGCCCCACAGGGTAGAGGGGAGCAGTACTTC
many | TRBJ2-2 | TRBV3-1 | NA | CASSQDKNTGELFF | TGTGCCAGCAGCCAAGATAAGAACACCGGGGAGCTGTTTTTT
many | TRBJ2-3 | TRBV24-1 | NA | CATSDGGTDTQYF | TGTGCCACCAGTGATGGCGGCACAGATACGCAGTATTTT
many | TRBJ2-3 | TRBV24-1 | NA | CATGSTNTDTQYF | TGTGCCACCGGGAGCACTAACACAGATACGCAGTATTTT
NA | TRBJ2-5 | TRBV6-6 | NA | CASSPTTETQYF | TGTGCCAGCAGTCCTACGACAGAGACCCAGTACTTC